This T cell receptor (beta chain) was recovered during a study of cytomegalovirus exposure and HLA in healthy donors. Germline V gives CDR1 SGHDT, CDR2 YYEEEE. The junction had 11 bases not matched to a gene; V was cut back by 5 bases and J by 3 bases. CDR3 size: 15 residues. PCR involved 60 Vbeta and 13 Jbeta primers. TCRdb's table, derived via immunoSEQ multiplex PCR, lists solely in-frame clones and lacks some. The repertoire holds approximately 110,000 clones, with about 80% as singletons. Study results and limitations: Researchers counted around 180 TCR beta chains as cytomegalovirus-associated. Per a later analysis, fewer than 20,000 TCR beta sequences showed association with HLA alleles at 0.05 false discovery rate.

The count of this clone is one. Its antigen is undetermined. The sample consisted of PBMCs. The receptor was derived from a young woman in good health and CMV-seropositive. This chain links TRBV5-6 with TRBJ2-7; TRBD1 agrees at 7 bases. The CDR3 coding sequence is TGTGCCAGCAGACGTACAGGGGTAACGGGCTACGAGCAGTACTTC. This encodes CASRRTGVTGYEQYF.